Listed here are 31 T cell receptor beta chains from one sample, sequenced in a study of shared clonotypes between healthy human individuals. Clones were sequenced by immunoSEQ multiplex PCR, and TCRdb holds only the in-frame ones, with some missing. The table shows about 1.1 million clones, with around three quarters occurring only once. Sequenced: memory CD4+ T cells from PBMCs. The subset was: CD45RA-negative fraction. These receptor sequences come from a young man in good health. Some clones in this sample may be carry-over from other donors' samples.

A remark on this clone: This could be a read error, since a much larger clone is one nucleotide away. Other DNA sequences of this sample code for an identical CDR3. The chain joins TRBV7-2 to TRBJ2-5; D is undetermined. Per the germline V gene, CDR1 is SGHTA and CDR2 is FQGNSA. Trimming shortened V by 0 bases and J by 4 bases, and 3 bases separated the two germline ends. The CDR3 contains 12 residues. The CDR3 coding sequence is TGTGCCAGCAGCTTAGCGGGAGAGACCCAGTACTTC. Translating it yields CASSLAGETQYF.

The CDR3 DNA sequence: TGTGCCAGCAGGAATCAGGGGGCTCTTCCCTATGGCTACACCTTC. It encodes CASRNQGALPYGYTF. The chain joins TRBV2 to TRBJ1-2; 8 bases fit TRBD1. The V segment lost 6 bases and the J segment 4 bases; nucleotides outside the gene matches: 10. In germline, CDR1 is SNHLY, CDR2 FYNNEI. This CDR3 region has 15 residues.

The J gene is TRBJ2-5, the V gene TRBV7-3, with TRBD1 matching over 7 bases. Germline V gene data show CDR1 as SGHTA and CDR2 as FQGTGA. The trim removed 5 bases at V and 5 bases at J, leaving 14 bases unmatched. The CDR3 totals 16 residues. The CDR3 sequence is CASSPGTAVERETQYF. The CDR3, as DNA: TGTGCCAGCAGCCCTGGGACAGCCGTAGAACGGGAGACCCAGTACTTC.

This sequence joins TRBV5-4 and TRBJ2-1, with D perhaps TRBD2 (5 bases). V lost 4 bases, J lost 8 bases, and 19 bases lay in between. Per germline, CDR1 SGHNT and CDR2 YYREEE (reference sequence). This CDR3 is built from 15 residues. The CDR3 DNA sequence: TGTGCCAGCAGCCTGCCCCAGCGGAGATTCGATGAGCAGTTCTTC. Translated: CASSLPQRRFDEQFF.

This clone was found a few times. This rearrangement joins TRBV28 to TRBJ2-5; D remains ambiguous. CDR3 length: 14 amino acids. V lost 3 bases, J lost 0 bases, and 8 bases lay in between. Germline CDR1 and CDR2: MDHEN and SYDVKM. The CDR3 DNA sequence: TGTGCCAGCAGTTTTTCGGTTTACCAAGAGACCCAGTACTTC. Translation: CASSFSVYQETQYF.

The chain uses TRBV15 and TRBJ2-7, with no clear D. V lost 5 bases and J 9 bases, leaving 14 bases between the germline ends. Germline V gene lookup returns CDR1 LNHNV and CDR2 YYDKDF (reference sequence). The CDR3 totals 12 residues. The CDR3 coding sequence is TGTGCCACCAGCGGTACCTCGGGCTGGCAGTACTTC. Encoded protein: CATSGTSGWQYF.

The chain couples TRBV6-6 to TRBJ1-1, with TRBD1 identical over 7 bases. V lost 2 bases and J lost 1; bases outside the gene matches: 4. Germline V CDR1 and CDR2: MNHNY, SVGAGI (reference sequence). The length of the CDR3 is 15 residues. CDR3 DNA: TGTGCCAGCAGTTACGACAGGGTACGGAACACTGAAGCTTTCTTT. It translates to CASSYDRVRNTEAFF.

The chain recombines TRBV7-2 with TRBJ2-7; unclear D gene. This CDR3 has 13 amino acids. V was clipped by 4 bases and J by 3 bases, with 10 bases between them. Germline V lookup: CDR1 SGHTA, CDR2 FQGNSA. The CDR3 bases are TGTGCCAGCAGCTCCAGCTACTTCTACGAGCAGTACTTC. Its translation is CASSSSYFYEQYF.

The chain employs TRBV6-1 and TRBJ1-2; D not certain. The length of the CDR3 is 13 residues. Trimming left V 1 base short and J 8 bases short, with 11 bases between. CDR1 is MNHNS, CDR2 SASEGT, per germline. In DNA form, the CDR3 reads TGTGCCAGCAGTGAAGGGGTACGTTTAGGCTACACCTTC. Translation gives CASSEGVRLGYTF.

The chain's CDR3 is CASSYVRENTGELFF. In DNA form, the CDR3 reads TGTGCCAGCAGTTACGTTCGGGAGAACACCGGGGAGCTGTTTTTT. The rearrangement uses TRBV6-5 and TRBJ2-2; maybe TRBD2 (5 bases). This CDR3 spans 15 amino acids. Germline V gives CDR1 MNHEY, CDR2 SVGAGI. The V end lost 2 bases, the J end lost 1 base, and 8 bases lay between the germline ends.

The genes are TRBV5-1 and TRBJ2-7; D is uncertain. The CDR3 runs 12 residues. Germline CDR1 is SGHRS and CDR2 is YFSETQ. Trimming took 0 bases from V and 7 from J, leaving 8 bases between them. The CDR3 region is CASSLEKGEQYF. The CDR3 DNA follows: TGCGCCAGCAGCTTGGAAAAGGGAGAGCAGTACTTC.

The chain couples TRBV6-6 to TRBJ1-1; D remains ambiguous. Trimming left V 0 bases short and J 0 bases short, with 8 bases between. Germline V CDR1 and CDR2: MNHNY, SVGAGI (reference sequence). This CDR3 comprises 15 residues. The CDR3 DNA reads TGTGCCAGCAGTTACTCGCCAGGCATGAACACTGAAGCTTTCTTT. This codes for CASSYSPGMNTEAFF.

This clone was observed at least ten times. This chain connects TRBV19 to TRBJ2-3; D perhaps matches TRBD2 (6 bases). Germline-derived CDR1 and CDR2 are LNHDA and SQIVND (reference sequence). The CDR3 spans 15 residues. V lost 7 bases and J 0 bases, leaving 14 bases between the germline ends. The CDR3 DNA is TGTGCCAGTACCGGGGCGGGGTCAAGCACAGATACGCAGTATTTT. This gives the protein CASTGAGSSTDTQYF.

This chain connects TRBV4-2 to TRBJ1-4; weak D call: TRBD1 (5 bases). The ends were cut back, 3 bases at V and 4 bases at J, with 12 bases in the middle. CDR1 is LGHNA, CDR2 YNFKEQ, per germline. The CDR3 sequence is 15 residues long. The CDR3 coding sequence is TGTGCCAGCAGCCAGACACAGGAGCATAATGAAAAACTGTTTTTT. It encodes CASSQTQEHNEKLFF.

Worth noting for this clone: A much larger clone differs by one base, so this may be a read error. At the DNA level, this CDR3 is encoded by other sequences in the same sample as well. The chain employs TRBV7-9 and TRBJ1-1; maybe TRBD1 (5 bases). V lost 1 base to trimming and J lost 3 bases, with 6 bases between them. CDR3 length: 13 residues. CDR1 and CDR2 from the germline V gene are SEHNR and FQNEAQ (reference sequence). Here the CDR3 reads CASSLEGDTEAFF. Here the CDR3 DNA reads TGTGCCAGCAGCTTAGAAGGGGACACTGAAGCTTTCTTT.

The chain links TRBV7-9 to TRBJ1-2, with TRBD1 as a possible D gene (6 bases). The CDR3 contains 13 residues. V lost 6 bases, J lost 4 bases, and 12 bases lay in between. Germline values: CDR1 SEHNR, CDR2 FQNEAQ (reference sequence). CDR3 nucleotides: TGTGCCAGCAGACGCGGACAGAGCTATGGCTACACCTTC. It yields the protein CASRRGQSYGYTF.

About this clone: Other nucleotide sequences from this sample produce the same CDR3. The rearrangement links TRBV5-6 to TRBJ2-5; D is ambiguous. CDR3 length: 12 residues. From germline, CDR1 is SGHDT and CDR2 YYEEEE. The ends were cut back, 3 bases at V and 5 bases at J, with 8 bases in the middle. The CDR3 DNA reads as TGTGCCAGCAGCTGGGGAAGGGAGACCCAGTACTTC. This translates into CASSWGRETQYF. Full variable domain (missing parts from reference TRBV5-6 and TRBJ2-5): DAGVTQSPTHLIKTRGQQVTLRCSPKSGHDTVSWYQQALGQGPQFIFQYYEEEERQRGNFPDRFSGHQFPNYSSELNVNALLLGDSALYLCASSWGRETQYFGPGTRLLVL.

The rearrangement uses TRBV5-1 and TRBJ2-2, with D possibly being TRBD2 (5 bases). CDR3 length: 14 amino acids. The germline V and J ends were trimmed by 4 bases and 6 bases, with 13 bases remaining between them. Germline CDR1 reads SGHRS; CDR2 reads YFSETQ. The CDR3: CASSPEGSAGELFF. CDR3 coding DNA: TGCGCCAGCAGCCCTGAGGGCAGCGCCGGGGAGCTGTTTTTT.

This sequence joins TRBV5-1 and TRBJ2-3, with 7 bases identical to TRBD1. The CDR3 runs 15 residues. Trimming removed 5 bases from V and 1 base from J; junction bases left unmatched: 7. Germline CDR1 is SGHRS and CDR2 is YFSETQ. The CDR3 DNA reads TGCGCCAGCAGAGAAACAGGGGCCGGCACAGATACGCAGTATTTT. This sequence encodes CASRETGAGTDTQYF.

A word on this clone: Relative to the germline gene, one junction end is altered; a read error may explain this. The genes are TRBV30 and TRBJ1-1; possibly TRBD1 for D (6 bases). Germline V gene lookup returns CDR1 GTSNPN and CDR2 SVGIG (reference sequence). The CDR3 extends over 14 amino acids. In DNA, the CDR3 is TGTGCCTGGAGTGAGACAGGACTATACACTGAGGCTTTCTTT. Translating gives CAWSETGLYTEAFF.

This rearrangement joins TRBV25-1 to TRBJ1-3, with TRBD1 matching 7 bases. Trimming at V came to 5 bases and at J to 3 bases, leaving 10 bases not matched to a gene. This CDR3 has 16 amino acids. Germline CDR1 is MGHDK and CDR2 is SYGVNS. The CDR3: CASSTGAGGGGNTIYF. In nucleotides, the CDR3 is TGTGCCAGCAGTACTGGGGCAGGGGGTGGTGGAAACACCATATATTTT.

This clone was counted ten times or more. The J gene is TRBJ1-5, the V gene TRBV9; no reliable D call. There are 14 residues in the CDR3. V was clipped by 0 bases and J by 7 bases, with 11 bases between them. Germline lookup yields CDR1 SGDLS and CDR2 YYNGEE. This CDR3 is CASSVDPIGQPQHF. The CDR3 DNA follows: TGTGCCAGCAGCGTAGATCCCATAGGGCAGCCCCAGCATTTT.

This clone was recorded a few times. The sample has other DNA sequences that encode this CDR3 too. This chain uses TRBV20-1 with TRBJ1-1, with D tentatively TRBD1 (5 bases). The germline V gene encodes CDR1 DFQATT and CDR2 SNEGSKA (reference sequence). V lost 1 base, J lost 5 bases, and 5 bases lay in between. The CDR3 contains 11 residues. CDR3 nucleotide sequence: TGCAGTGCTAGAGGGGGGACTGAAGCTTTCTTT. As protein: CSARGGTEAFF.

V is TRBV19 and J is TRBJ1-1; possibly TRBD1 for D (5 bases). V lost 1 base and J 0 bases, leaving 12 bases between the germline ends. The V gene's germline CDR1 is LNHDA and CDR2 SQIVND (reference sequence). The CDR3 is made up of 16 amino acids. DNA for the CDR3: TGTGCCAGTAGTATAGGCGAGGGGTCCATGAACACTGAAGCTTTCTTT. Its translation is CASSIGEGSMNTEAFF.

The rearrangement uses TRBV14 and TRBJ2-3, with TRBD2 matching over 7 bases. Germline V gene data show CDR1 as SGHDN and CDR2 as FVKESK. This CDR3 spans 13 amino acids. Losses at the gene ends were 4 bases for V and 6 bases for J; bases not matched to a gene: 4. CDR3 sequence: CASSRGSGDTQYF. The CDR3 DNA sequence: TGTGCCAGCAGCCGGGGTAGCGGGGATACGCAGTATTTT.

The chain uses TRBV5-1 and TRBJ2-3; a possible D gene is TRBD1 (6 bases). V was pared by 2 bases and J by 5 bases, with 9 bases between. CDR3 length: 13 residues. CDR1 is SGHRS and CDR2 is YFSETQ in the germline V gene. As DNA, the CDR3 is TGCGCCAGCAGCTTTACAGGGATAGATACGCAGTATTTT. Translated: CASSFTGIDTQYF. The complete variable domain, with remaining parts taken from reference TRBV5-1 and TRBJ2-3, reads KAGVTQTPRYLIKTRGQQVTLSCSPISGHRSVSWYQQTPGQGLQFLFEYFSETQRNKGNFPGRFSGRQFSNSRSEMNVSTLELGDSALYLCASSFTGIDTQYFGPGTRLTVL.

The rearrangement links TRBV5-6 to TRBJ2-3; D might be TRBD1 or TRBD2, each matching 5 bases. CDR1 and CDR2 (germline): SGHDT, YYEEEE. With 0 bases removed from V and 10 bases from J, the gap between germline ends came to 15 bases. The CDR3 covers 14 residues. Written as DNA, the CDR3 is TGTGCCAGCAGCTTGGACCCCTTGAGGGGCCCGCAGTATTTT. Its protein is CASSLDPLRGPQYF.

Concerning this clone: A much larger clone lies a single base off, so this may be a read error. The sample holds other DNA sequences that translate to the same CDR3. The gene calls are TRBV28 and TRBJ1-5; the D gene is possibly TRBD1 (6 bases). The CDR3 runs 18 residues. In germline, CDR1 is MDHEN, CDR2 SYDVKM. Trimming stripped 6 bases from V and 3 bases from J, with 24 bases between. The CDR3 sequence is CASRLWGGQGGNNQPQHF. The CDR3 DNA reads TGTGCCAGCAGGCTATGGGGGGGGCAGGGAGGTAACAATCAGCCCCAGCATTTT.

For the CDR3, the DNA is TGTGCCAGCAGCTTACTCGGCAGGAACTATGGCTACACCTTC. Translating it yields CASSLLGRNYGYTF. The J gene is TRBJ1-2, the V gene TRBV11-3; D remains ambiguous. The CDR3 runs to 14 residues. V was cut by 2 bases and J by 2 bases, with 9 bases left in between. Germline V gene lookup returns CDR1 SGHNT and CDR2 YENEEA. Based on the CDR3 plus reference TRBV11-3 and TRBJ1-2, the full variable domain is EAGVVQSPRYKIIEKKQPVAFWCNPISGHNTLYWYLQNLGQGPELLIRYENEEAVDDSQLPKDRFSAERLKGVDSTLKIQPAELGDSAVYLCASSLLGRNYGYTFGSGTRLTVV.

The chain links TRBV28 to TRBJ2-7; 13 nucleotides line up with TRBD2. Germline V CDR1 and CDR2: MDHEN, SYDVKM. The V and J ends lost 7 bases and 9 bases, in that order; junction bases with no gene match: 9. The CDR3 is made up of 14 amino acids. CDR3 sequence reads: CASTELAGGPLQYF. CDR3 sequence (DNA): TGTGCCAGCACCGAACTAGCGGGAGGGCCTTTGCAGTACTTC.

Turning to this clone: Other DNA variants within this sample encode the same CDR3. This chain uses TRBV20-1 with TRBJ2-5; 7 nucleotides agree with TRBD1. The ends lost 5 bases at V and 3 bases at J; junction bases unmatched: 0. CDR3 size: 11 residues. CDR1 is DFQATT and CDR2 is SNEGSKA in the germline V gene (reference sequence). The CDR3 DNA reads TGCAGTGCTGGGACAGAAGAGACCCAGTACTTC. This encodes CSAGTEETQYF.